These T cell receptor beta chains were read from a single sample in a study of graft-versus-host responses after intestinal transplantation. No antigen has been assigned to these receptors. Profiling relied on immunoSEQ multiplex PCR, and the TCRdb table lists in-frame clones only, not all of them. The table includes 100,000 or so clones, roughly 92% detected once. This sample comprised unstimulated CD4+ T cells sorted from spleen or lymph node cells, obtained before intestinal transplant. The receptors stem from a human donor who received an intestinal transplant. CDR3s include the opening cysteine and the closing phenylalanine or tryptophan. A D gene is named only where the DNA matches it firmly. For some rows the clone size is stated as once, few or many, or as a class when expanded; others skip it.

J gene,V gene,CDR3 length,clone size,D gene,CDR3 DNA,CDR3 protein
TRBJ2-7,TRBV30,11,-,-,TGTGCCTGGAGCTCACTCCACGAGCAGTACTTC,CAWSSLHEQYF
TRBJ2-5,TRBV4-3,17,-,TRBD2,TGCGCCAGCAGCCAAGAACCCCGCGGGGGGGCCGGTGAGACCCAGTACTTC,CASSQEPRGGAGETQYF
TRBJ2-3,TRBV19,16,-,-,TGTGCCAGTAGTATTCTCAGGGCAGGGAAAGGAGATACGCAGTATTTT,CASSILRAGKGDTQYF
TRBJ2-7,TRBV13,15,-,TRBD2,TGTGCCAGCAGCTTCCGGACTAGCGGAAAATACGAGCAGTACTTC,CASSFRTSGKYEQYF
TRBJ2-5,TRBV7-8,16,-,-,TGTGCCAGCAGGTTAGGGAGGTACGGGTACCAAGAGACCCAGTACTTC,CASRLGRYGYQETQYF
TRBJ2-5,TRBV5-4,13,-,TRBD1,TGTGCCAGCAGCCGGGACAGGGGAGAGACCCAGTACTTC,CASSRDRGETQYF
TRBJ2-7,TRBV6-1,15,-,-,TGTGCCAGCAGTCAGACATCCGACGGAGGCTACGAGCAGTACTTC,CASSQTSDGGYEQYF
TRBJ1-3,TRBV5-8,15,-,-,TGTGCCAGCAGCCTCACCTTGGACAGAAGGCCCACCATATATTTT,CASSLTLDRRPTIYF
TRBJ2-6,TRBV19,16,once,-,TGTGCCAGTATTCCCGAACTGGTTTCTGGGGCCAACGTCCTGACTTTC,CASIPELVSGANVLTF
TRBJ2-3,TRBV30,15,few,TRBD2,TGTGCCTCCCACCCCCTAGCGGGCTACACAGATACGCAGTATTTT,CASHPLAGYTDTQYF
TRBJ2-3,TRBV5-4,18,-,TRBD2,TGTGCCAGCAGCTCGGGGACTAGCGGGGGGCTGAGCACAGATACGCAGTATTTT,CASSSGTSGGLSTDTQYF
TRBJ1-6,TRBV30,15,-,TRBD1,TGTGCCCCTCCCAACCGGGACAGTTATAATTCACCCCTCCACTTT,CAPPNRDSYNSPLHF
TRBJ2-2,TRBV5-1,14,-,-,TGCGCCAGCAGCGCGGGTCGGAACACCGGGGAGCTGTTTTTT,CASSAGRNTGELFF
TRBJ1-2,TRBV2,17,-,TRBD1,TGTGCCAGCAGTGACTCGGGACAGGGTACATTTGCCTACGGCTACACCTTC,CASSDSGQGTFAYGYTF
TRBJ2-3,TRBV6-5,13,-,-,TGTGCCAGCTGGAACGCGGCGACAGATACGCAGTATTTT,CASWNAATDTQYF
TRBJ1-2,TRBV18,15,-,TRBD1,TGTGCCAGCTCAGCCTCGGACAGGGGGAACTCTGGCTACACCTTC,CASSASDRGNSGYTF
TRBJ1-1,TRBV6-5,15,-,-,TGTGCCAGCAGTTATGGGCGGCAGGGGAACACTGAAGCTTTCTTT,CASSYGRQGNTEAFF
TRBJ2-1,TRBV14,14,once,TRBD1,TGTGCCAGCAGCCAGGGACAGATCTACAATGAGCAGTTCTTC,CASSQGQIYNEQFF
TRBJ2-5,TRBV5-1,14,-,-,TGCGCCAGCAGCTTTCAGACATCCCAAGAGACCCAGTACTTC,CASSFQTSQETQYF
TRBJ1-3,TRBV7-9,15,-,TRBD1,TGTGCCAGCAGCCAGGGACAGTCCTCTGGAAACACCATATATTTT,CASSQGQSSGNTIYF
TRBJ2-2,TRBV5-1,15,-,TRBD2,TGCGCCAGCAGCCCTAGCGGGAGGTCCACCGGGGAGCTGTTTTTT,CASSPSGRSTGELFF
TRBJ1-6,TRBV7-2,18,-,TRBD1,TGTGCCAGCAGCCTGAGACAGGGGGCACGTTTCTATAATTCACCCCTCCACTTT,CASSLRQGARFYNSPLHF
TRBJ1-5,TRBV28,12,-,-,TGTGCCAGCAGAGCCCCCAATCAGCCCCAGCATTTT,CASRAPNQPQHF
TRBJ2-7,TRBV23-1,15,-,TRBD1,TGCGCCAGCAGTCAACACAGGGGGTCCCCCTACGAGCAGTACTTC,CASSQHRGSPYEQYF
TRBJ2-5,TRBV11-2,16,-,-,TGTGCCAGCAGCTTAATCCGGGCCTCGAGGGGGGAGACCCAGTACTTC,CASSLIRASRGETQYF
TRBJ2-3,TRBV5-1,16,-,-,TGCGCCAGCAGCTTGGGACTCTTAGGGGCCACAGATACGCAGTATTTT,CASSLGLLGATDTQYF
TRBJ2-1,TRBV10-1,16,-,TRBD2,TGCGCCAGCAGTGAGGGGGTAGCGGGAGGGTACAATGAGCAGTTCTTC,CASSEGVAGGYNEQFF
TRBJ1-2,TRBV7-3,16,-,TRBD1,TGTGCCAGCAGCTCCTTGACAGGGGGCGCGGGTTATGGCTACACCTTC,CASSSLTGGAGYGYTF
TRBJ2-2,TRBV7-6,15,-,-,TGTGCCAGCAATCCCGGCGGGGATCGGGCCGGGGAGCTGTTTTTT,CASNPGGDRAGELFF
TRBJ2-3,TRBV6-5,15,-,TRBD2,TGTGCCAGCAGGCCAGCGGGAGGTCGCACAGATACGCAGTATTTT,CASRPAGGRTDTQYF
TRBJ2-7,TRBV27,13,-,-,TGTGCCAGCAGTCCGTACAGGGAATACGAGCAGTACTTC,CASSPYREYEQYF
TRBJ1-3,TRBV2,12,-,TRBD1,TGTGCCAGCAGCCGGACAGGGGACACCATATATTTT,CASSRTGDTIYF
TRBJ1-1,TRBV5-1,14,few,-,TGCGCCAGCAGCGTACAGGGCATGAACACTGAAGCTTTCTTT,CASSVQGMNTEAFF
TRBJ2-1,TRBV7-9,15,-,TRBD2,TGTGCCAGCAGCTTAGCGGCGGGAGAAGGCGATGAGCAGTTCTTC,CASSLAAGEGDEQFF
TRBJ1-4,TRBV30,14,-,TRBD1,TGTGCCTGGAACTCCGACAGGGTAGGGGAAAAACTGTTTTTT,CAWNSDRVGEKLFF
TRBJ2-5,TRBV11-3,13,-,-,TGTGCCAGCACCTACGATAGTAAAGAGACCCAGTACTTC,CASTYDSKETQYF
TRBJ1-1,TRBV2,13,-,TRBD1,TGTGCCAGCACCAGGGACAGGGGTACTGAAGCTTTCTTT,CASTRDRGTEAFF
TRBJ2-7,TRBV4-2,16,-,-,TGTGCCAGCAGCCAAGAATACGACTCCTACTCCTACGAGCAGTACTTC,CASSQEYDSYSYEQYF
TRBJ2-5,TRBV9,16,-,TRBD2,TGTGCCAGCAGCGTAGGTTTAGCGGGAAGGTGGGAGACCCAGTACTTC,CASSVGLAGRWETQYF
TRBJ1-5,TRBV6-1,15,-,TRBD1,TGTGCCAGCACCCAGGGACAGGGGGGCAATCAGCCCCAGCATTTT,CASTQGQGGNQPQHF
TRBJ1-6,TRBV4-1,15,-,-,TGCGCCAGCAGCCCAGTGAGCGGGGGGGATTCACCCCTCCACTTT,CASSPVSGGDSPLHF
TRBJ1-5,TRBV11-2,17,-,TRBD1,TGTGCCAGCAGCTTAATTTCGGGACAGGCGTCGCGGCAGCCCCAGCATTTT,CASSLISGQASRQPQHF
TRBJ2-7,TRBV19,17,-,TRBD2,TGTGCCAGTAGTATGCCGGGACTAGCGGGAGGGCCCTACGAGCAGTACTTC,CASSMPGLAGGPYEQYF
TRBJ1-5,TRBV30,13,-,TRBD1,TGTGCCTGGAGCCCGACAGGGTCTCAGCCCCAGCATTTT,CAWSPTGSQPQHF
TRBJ2-7,TRBV9,13,-,-,TGTGCCAGCAGCGTAGGCCTAGCCTACGAGCAGTACTTC,CASSVGLAYEQYF
TRBJ2-3,TRBV9,14,-,-,TGTGCCAGCAGCGCCATCACTAGTTCGGATACGCAGTATTTT,CASSAITSSDTQYF
TRBJ2-2,TRBV30,15,once,-,TGTGCCTGGAGTTATTATCTTCGGGACACGGGGGAGCTGTTTTTT,CAWSYYLRDTGELFF
TRBJ2-5,TRBV2,13,once,-,TGTGCCAGCAGTTTTCAGGGTTGGGAGACCCAGTACTTC,CASSFQGWETQYF
TRBJ2-7,TRBV6-1,14,-,TRBD1,TGTGCCAGCAGGGACAGGGGGACTTACCACGAGCAGTACTTC,CASRDRGTYHEQYF
TRBJ1-1,TRBV6-5,13,-,-,TGTGCCAGCAGTCGGGTAGCGAACACTGAAGCTTTCTTT,CASSRVANTEAFF
TRBJ2-5,TRBV11-2,16,-,TRBD2,TGTGCCAGCAGCCCCCAACTAGCGGGAGCACCCGAGACCCAGTACTTC,CASSPQLAGAPETQYF